This T cell receptor beta chain was sequenced during a study of cytomegalovirus exposure and HLA in healthy donors. The overall study: HLA-typed donors were the source of roughly 85 million unique TCRs held in an early data release. Genotyping showed around four fifths of almost 400 donors falling in the Caucasian-associated ancestry cluster.

The V gene end was trimmed by 5 bases and the J gene end by 2 bases; junction bases not matched to a gene: 4. CDR3 size: 13 residues. Germline CDR1 SGHDT, CDR2 YYEEEE. Both 60 Vbeta primers and 13 Jbeta primers went into the PCR. Data came from immunoSEQ multiplex PCR; TCRdb stores just in-frame clones and leaves some out. The data show under 200,000 clones, roughly four fifths seen once. This clone appeared a few times. The sequenced sample consisted of PBMCs. The receptor's source is a woman aged 25 to 39 in good health and CMV-seropositive. The rearrangement uses TRBV5-6 and TRBJ2-7, with 7 bases lining up with TRBD1. The CDR3 sequence is CASSRQGPYEQYF. CDR3 DNA sequence: TGTGCCAGCAGTCGACAGGGACCCTACGAGCAGTACTTC.